What follows are 13 T cell receptor beta chains derived from one specimen sequenced in a study of CD8 T cells in Susac syndrome. RNA was extracted with the RNeasy kit, and a quantity of roughly 0.5 to 1 ug was reverse transcribed using random hexamers. TCRdb ran MiXCR on the immunoSEQ multiplex PCR reads and lists one entry per CDR3 protein. The sample shows around 200,000 distinct CDR3 sequences, 85% to 95% of them seen only once. Sequences were obtained from CD8+ T cells from PBMCs. Receptors were obtained from a human donor with Susac syndrome.

The chain uses TRBV24-1 and TRBJ1-4; TRBD1 might be the D (5 bases). The CDR3 loop spans 15 amino acids. Deletions cut 3 bases from V and 3 bases from J, with 10 bases between. The germline V gene has CDR1 KGHDR and CDR2 SFDVKD. Here the CDR3 DNA reads TGTGCCACCAGTGATGGGGGATCGGCTAATGAAAAACTGTTTTTT. Protein: CATSDGGSANEKLFF.

The CDR3 bases are TGTGCCAGCAGTTACTTAGGACAGGGAGTATCTGGGGCCAACGTCCTGACTTTC. It translates to CASSYLGQGVSGANVLTF. The chain employs TRBV6-5 and TRBJ2-6, with 8 nucleotides matching TRBD1. With 1 base clipped from V and 1 base from J, the junction kept 6 bases outside the gene matches. This CDR3 contains 18 residues. Germline CDR1 reads MNHEY; CDR2 reads SVGAGI.

The rearrangement links TRBV10-3 to TRBJ1-2; no clear D. Germline V gene data show CDR1 as ENHRY and CDR2 as SYGVKD. V lost 3 bases and J 2 bases, leaving 4 bases between the germline ends. The CDR3 consists of 12 residues. CDR3 residues: CAISDPNYGYTF. CDR3 DNA: TGTGCCATCAGTGACCCGAACTATGGCTACACCTTC.

V gene TRBV24-1 combines with J gene TRBJ2-5; D is uncertain. The length of the CDR3 is 13 residues. The ends were cut back, 4 bases at V and 5 bases at J, with 10 bases in the middle. Germline V CDR1 and CDR2: KGHDR, SFDVKD. The CDR3 DNA reads TGTGCCACCAGTGAGGGTTTTGTGGAGACCCAGTACTTC. Translation gives CATSEGFVETQYF.

CDR3 amino acids: CASSWPGQGASEQYF. DNA for the CDR3: TGCGCCAGCAGCTGGCCGGGACAGGGGGCGAGCGAGCAGTACTTC. The J gene is TRBJ2-1, the V gene TRBV5-1; 12 positions agree with TRBD1. The better agreement between TRBJ2-7 and the DNA end casts doubt on the J call. The CDR3 covers 15 residues. The germline V gene encodes CDR1 SGHRS and CDR2 YFSETQ.

CDR3 residues: CASSSPGPRENTGELFF. DNA of the CDR3: TGTGCCAGCAGCTCCCCCGGGCCACGCGAGAACACCGGGGAGCTGTTTTTT. The chain uses TRBV6-1 and TRBJ2-2, with unresolved D. The CDR3 is 17 residues long. Germline values: CDR1 MNHNS, CDR2 SASEGT. With 6 bases removed from V and 1 base from J, the gap between germline ends came to 18 bases.

In DNA, the CDR3 is TGTGCCAGCAGCTCAACCCTGGACGTTAGTAATGAAAAACTGTTTTTT. Translated: CASSSTLDVSNEKLFF. The chain couples TRBV7-9 to TRBJ1-4; D is unclear. This CDR3 is 16 amino acids long. CDR1 is SEHNR and CDR2 is FQNEAQ in the germline V gene (reference sequence). V lost 4 bases and J lost 4, with 16 bases in between.

V and J are TRBV9 and TRBJ2-2, with D maybe TRBD1 (6 bases). V dropped 0 bases and J dropped 5 bases, with 17 bases sitting between them. The germline gives CDR1 SGDLS, CDR2 YYNGEE. The CDR3 has 17 residues. CDR3: CASSVAWGPGPTGELFF. DNA for the CDR3: TGTGCCAGCAGCGTAGCATGGGGGCCAGGGCCAACCGGGGAGCTGTTTTTT.

The chain couples TRBV9 to TRBJ1-2; D unresolved. The CDR3 is made up of 12 amino acids. CDR1 and CDR2 from the germline V gene are SGDLS and YYNGEE. The V gene lost 4 bases and the J gene lost 8 bases, with 12 bases spanning the gap. The CDR3 reads CASSPNSGGYTF. The CDR3 DNA is TGTGCCAGCAGCCCCAACTCGGGGGGCTACACCTTC.

The chain uses TRBV24-1 and TRBJ2-3; D possibly corresponds to TRBD1 (6 bases). This CDR3 has 12 residues. V lost 4 bases to trimming and J lost 7 bases, with 8 bases between them. The germline V gene encodes CDR1 KGHDR and CDR2 SFDVKD. This CDR3 reads CATSDQGNTQYF. Here the CDR3 DNA reads TGTGCCACCAGTGACCAGGGGAATACGCAGTATTTT.

V and J are TRBV4-1 and TRBJ2-2; D remains unclear. From germline, CDR1 is MGHRA and CDR2 YSYEKL. This CDR3 is built from 16 residues. V lost 0 bases to trimming and J lost 6 bases, with 14 bases between them. The CDR3 loop is CASSQDGHAMSGELFF. The CDR3 bases are TGCGCCAGCAGCCAAGATGGCCACGCTATGTCCGGGGAGCTGTTTTTT.

The chain employs TRBV24-1 and TRBJ2-5; D possibly corresponds to TRBD1 (5 bases). The CDR3 is 12 amino acids. The V gene lost 4 bases and the J gene lost 3 bases, with 5 bases spanning the gap. The germline V gene has CDR1 KGHDR and CDR2 SFDVKD. CDR3 DNA: TGTGCCACCAGTGAGACAGAAGAGACCCAGTACTTC. Residues: CATSETEETQYF.

The chain recombines TRBV5-1 with TRBJ2-7; TRBD1 agrees at 7 bases. Trimming cost V 2 bases and J 3 bases; bases outside gene matches: 5. The germline V gene encodes CDR1 SGHRS and CDR2 YFSETQ. This CDR3 spans 14 amino acids. CDR3 region: CASSLTGVNYEQYF. The CDR3 DNA reads TGCGCCAGCAGCTTAACAGGGGTCAACTACGAGCAGTACTTC.